This TCR beta chain was found in a study of T cells in Graves' hyperthyroidism and ophthalmopathy. Background on the study: The authors collected peripheral blood at initial diagnosis, before any treatment.

Over 9 ml of fresh peripheral blood supplied the PBMCs. Template material for amplifying TCR beta CDR3 regions consisted of RNA transcripts. HTBI primers were the set used in a first-round RT-PCR of the TCR CDR3. TCRdb re-derived calls from the multiplex PCR reads in MiXCR, one entry per CDR3 protein. The table records about 270,000 distinct CDR3 sequences, about 20% of them present only once. Ten or more counts support this clonotype. No antigen is known for it. The CDR3 totals 13 residues. The V gene's germline CDR1 is SNHLY and CDR2 FYNNEI. J gave up 5 bases and V 6 bases, and 0 bases lay outside the gene matches. Study-wide points: In the blood, most expanded thyroid clonotypes above 0.001 appeared as well. By a 13 V-J model, ophthalmopathy was set apart from stable hyperthyroidism.

The chain couples TRBV2 to TRBJ2-3, with 12 bases that match TRBD2. Input material: blood. The TCR sequence derives from a man under 40 with Graves' ophthalmopathy. The CDR3 DNA reads TGTGCCAGCAGGACTAGCGGGAGAGATACGCAGTATTTT. Translated: CASRTSGRDTQYF.